These 16 T cell receptor beta chains were sequenced from one sample in a study of radiation and T cells in renal cell carcinoma. Libraries were prepared by immunoSEQ multiplex PCR; TCRdb keeps only in-frame clonotypes and omits some of them. Found here are about 120,000 clones, roughly four fifths of them singletons; the top ten hold under 2.5%. Regarding time point: blood 2 weeks post-SBRT. Indicated treatment: 15 Gy SBRT to primary tumor, nephrectomy 4 weeks later. Sequencing used blood, obtained from a patient whose treatment included radiotherapy and nephrectomy. The receptors originated from a woman aged 60 to 75 with renal cell carcinoma.

CDR3 bases: TGCGCCAGCAGCTTGGACGGGCCCTCTGGAAACACCATATATTTT. Translated, it gives CASSLDGPSGNTIYF. This sequence joins TRBV5-1 and TRBJ1-3; D gene ambiguous. V shed 0 bases and J shed 0 bases, with 7 bases lying between them. The CDR3 spans 15 residues. Germline loops: CDR1 SGHRS, CDR2 YFSETQ.

This clone was detected a few times. The chain joins TRBV6-4 to TRBJ1-1, with 9 bases identical to TRBD1. The junction had 5 bases not matched to a gene; V was cut back by 4 bases and J by 5 bases. The germline V gene encodes CDR1 MRHNA and CDR2 SNTAGT. CDR3 size: 14 residues. The CDR3 nucleotides are TGTGCCAGCAGTGCAGGGACAGGGAGGACTGAAGCTTTCTTT. It translates to CASSAGTGRTEAFF.

This clone was seen more than once but under ten times. This chain uses TRBV30 with TRBJ1-4, with D possibly TRBD1 on 6 matching bases. V lost 5 bases and J 6 bases, leaving 16 bases between the germline ends. The germline gives CDR1 GTSNPN, CDR2 SVGIG (reference sequence). The CDR3 length is 14 residues. The CDR3 sequence: CAWGGQTDDEKLFF. CDR3 in DNA: TGTGCCTGGGGCGGACAGACGGATGATGAAAAACTGTTTTTT.

This chain connects TRBV28 to TRBJ1-6; no clear D. Trimming took 9 bases from V and 8 from J, leaving 8 bases between them. This CDR3 has 11 amino acids. The germline V gene encodes CDR1 MDHEN and CDR2 SYDVKM. CDR3 amino acids: CARRNHSPLHF. CDR3 nucleotide sequence: TGTGCCAGGAGGAACCATTCACCCCTCCACTTT. Full variable domain (missing parts from reference TRBV28 and TRBJ1-6): DVKVTQSSRYLVKRTGEKVFLECVQDMDHENMFWYRQDPGLGLRLIYFSYDVKMKEKGDIPEGYSVSREKKERFSLILESASTNQTSMYLCARRNHSPLHFGNGTRLTVT.

The chain combines TRBV14 with TRBJ1-1, with TRBD1 matching over 7 bases. V trimming: 3 bases; J trimming: 4 bases; junction bases outside the gene matches: 5. The germline V gene has CDR1 SGHDN and CDR2 FVKESK. The CDR3 totals 14 residues. The CDR3 coding sequence is TGTGCCAGCAGCCACGACAGGGTTGGCACTGAAGCTTTCTTT. This codes for CASSHDRVGTEAFF.

This chain links TRBV6-4 with TRBJ2-2, with 7 bases identical to TRBD1. This CDR3 comprises 15 residues. Germline V gene lookup returns CDR1 MRHNA and CDR2 SNTAGT. The J segment lost 1 base and the V segment lost 6 bases, leaving 5 bases of the junction unmatched. Written as DNA, the CDR3 is TGTGCCAGCAGCCGGGACAGTGGGAACACCGGGGAGCTGTTTTTT. Its protein is CASSRDSGNTGELFF.

This clone appeared once. This chain joins TRBV20-1 and TRBJ1-1; no clear D gene. CDR1 and CDR2 from the germline V gene are DFQATT and SNEGSKA (reference sequence). There are 9 residues in the CDR3. The chain's CDR3 is CRSGSEAFF. The CDR3 nucleotides read TGCAGGAGTGGGTCTGAAGCTTTCTTT.

The chain has TRBV29-1 and TRBJ2-5; D not resolved. The CDR3 totals 12 residues. From germline, CDR1 is SQVTM and CDR2 ANQGSEA. The V end was cut by 7 bases, the J end by 3 bases, with 12 bases between. The CDR3 region has the DNA TGCAGCGGGTCGTTTTCGGAAGAGACCCAGTACTTC. Residues: CSGSFSEETQYF.

This clone has a single count. The chain recombines TRBV27 with TRBJ2-3, with D perhaps TRBD1 (6 bases). CDR3 length: 16 amino acids. The V and J ends lost 0 bases and 4 bases respectively, with 14 bases between them. Germline V CDR1 and CDR2: MNHEY, SMNVEV (reference sequence). The CDR3 is CASSLSGPGGPDTQYF. CDR3 nucleotide sequence: TGTGCCAGCAGTTTATCCGGACCTGGGGGCCCAGATACGCAGTATTTT.

This clone was observed a handful of times. V usage is TRBV6-4 and J usage is TRBJ2-1, with D tentatively TRBD1 or TRBD2 (6 bases each). CDR1 and CDR2 from the germline V gene are MRHNA and SNTAGT. Trimming took off 3 bases at V and 0 bases at J, with 12 bases between the two ends. CDR3 size: 16 residues. This CDR3 reads CASSERGVGSYNEQFF. In DNA, the CDR3 is TGTGCCAGCAGTGAGAGGGGGGTAGGCTCCTACAATGAGCAGTTCTTC.

This clone was counted between two and nine times. The rearrangement uses TRBV6-5 and TRBJ1-2; D is ambiguous. In germline, CDR1 is MNHEY, CDR2 SVGAGI. CDR3 size: 15 residues. V lost 4 bases and J lost 4, with 16 bases in between. CDR3 bases: TGTGCCAGCAGTTCCCCCTGGCAAGCAGGCTATGGCTACACCTTC. This codes for CASSSPWQAGYGYTF.

The chain uses TRBV11-3 and TRBJ2-2; TRBD1 matches 8 bases. The CDR3 contains 15 residues. Germline V gives CDR1 SGHNT, CDR2 YENEEA. V lost 7 bases, J lost 5 bases, and 9 bases stayed unmatched. The CDR3 DNA reads as TGTGCCAGCACCTACGGGCAGGGGGCAACCGGGGAGCTGTTTTTT. Residues: CASTYGQGATGELFF.

The chain combines TRBV6-7 with TRBJ1-2; maybe TRBD1 (5 bases). TRBV6-7 is filed as an ORF, its function uncertain. This CDR3 contains 16 residues. V dropped 2 bases and J dropped 2 bases, with 15 bases sitting between them. CDR3 bases: TGTGCCAGCAGTTACCTGAACAGGATATTCAACTATGGCTACACCTTC. Amino acids: CASSYLNRIFNYGYTF.

This clone was counted a few times. This chain joins TRBV27 and TRBJ1-5; a possible D gene is TRBD1 (5 bases). Germline values: CDR1 MNHEY, CDR2 SMNVEV (reference sequence). The V end lost 3 bases, the J end lost 9 bases, and 15 bases lay between the germline ends. The CDR3 contains 14 residues. The CDR3 spells CASSLSGRGTPQHF. The DNA for the CDR3 is TGTGCCAGCAGTTTGTCAGGCAGAGGGACGCCCCAGCATTTT.

This clone was observed once. V usage is TRBV6-5 and J usage is TRBJ1-1, with 9 bases lining up with TRBD1. Germline lookup yields CDR1 MNHEY and CDR2 SVGAGI. CDR3 length equals 14 residues. V dropped 5 bases and J dropped 5; count of bases not matched to a gene: 6. DNA for the CDR3: TGTGCCAGCAGTAACAGGGGGCTACAAACTGAAGCTTTCTTT. Encoded protein: CASSNRGLQTEAFF.

The chain uses TRBV6-6 and TRBJ2-7, with 9 positions matching TRBD1. The CDR3 length is 15 residues. From germline, CDR1 is MNHNY and CDR2 SVGAGI (reference sequence). Losses at the gene ends were 0 bases for V and 3 bases for J; bases not matched to a gene: 3. Here the CDR3 reads CASSYSTTGGYEQYF. In DNA form, the CDR3 reads TGTGCCAGCAGTTACTCCACGACAGGGGGCTACGAGCAGTACTTC.